A single sample gave rise to the 20 T cell receptor beta chains below, sequenced in a study of blood T cell repertoires in COVID-19. The table came from immunoSEQ multiplex PCR; TCRdb's copy has only in-frame clones and leaves some out. This sample has 200,000 or so clones, with 85% to 90% found just once. The sample was PBMCs or T cells enriched from blood (not recorded which). The receptors come from a woman under 30 in a cohort exposed to, infected with or recovered from COVID-19 (not recorded which).

The genes are TRBV30 and TRBJ1-2, with unresolved D. V was trimmed by 3 bases and J by 4 bases, leaving 15 bases between them. This CDR3 has 14 residues. Germline CDR1 reads GTSNPN; CDR2 reads SVGIG (reference sequence). The CDR3: CAWSAILGSYGYTF. CDR3 coding DNA: TGTGCCTGGAGCGCTATTCTCGGGAGCTATGGCTACACCTTC.

The rearrangement links TRBV6-5 to TRBJ2-1, with 9 bases lining up with TRBD2. The CDR3 consists of 15 residues. Unmatched junction bases numbered 10, after V lost 4 bases and J lost 9 bases. CDR1 and CDR2 from the germline V gene are MNHEY and SVGAGI. The CDR3 spells CASSLSRGGAVEQFF. The CDR3, as DNA: TGTGCCAGCAGTTTGTCCCGCGGGGGGGCCGTTGAGCAGTTCTTC.

The chain employs TRBV5-1 and TRBJ1-1; 10 bases align to TRBD1. Trimming took 0 bases from V and 2 from J; bases not matched to a gene: 1. CDR1 is SGHRS and CDR2 is YFSETQ in the germline V gene. CDR3 length equals 15 residues. The CDR3 reads CASSLGQGANTEAFF. In nucleotides, the CDR3 is TGCGCCAGCAGCTTGGGACAGGGGGCTAACACTGAAGCTTTCTTT.

The chain employs TRBV6-6 and TRBJ2-2, with TRBD2 matching 10 bases. Germline assignment: CDR1 MNHNY and CDR2 SVGAGI (reference sequence). J lost 0 bases, V lost 5 bases, and 6 bases had no gene match. The CDR3 sequence is 17 residues long. The CDR3 loop reads CASSPRLAGANTGELFF. CDR3 nucleotide sequence: TGTGCCAGCAGTCCCAGACTAGCGGGTGCGAACACCGGGGAGCTGTTTTTT.

V and J are TRBV19 and TRBJ2-2, with D perhaps TRBD2 (5 bases). The V gene's germline CDR1 is LNHDA and CDR2 SQIVND (reference sequence). V lost 1 base to trimming and J lost 8 bases, with 20 bases between them. CDR3 length equals 17 residues. The chain's CDR3 is CASSIGTNHFRRGELFF. The CDR3 region has the DNA TGTGCCAGTAGTATAGGGACGAACCATTTCAGGAGGGGGGAGCTGTTTTTT.

The CDR3 protein is CSWGHNSPLHF. Here the CDR3 DNA reads TGCTCTTGGGGGCATAATTCACCCCTCCACTTT. J is TRBJ1-6 and V is TRBV20-1; D is perhaps TRBD1 (6 bases). CDR1 DFQATT and CDR2 SNEGSKA come from the germline V gene (reference sequence). The length of the CDR3 is 11 residues.

This rearrangement joins TRBV2 to TRBJ2-5; 8 bases match TRBD2. Germline V gene lookup returns CDR1 SNHLY and CDR2 FYNNEI. The CDR3 is 15 amino acids. J lost 1 base, V lost 2 bases, and 3 bases had no gene match. The CDR3 region is CASSESGTSQETQYF. CDR3 nucleotide sequence: TGTGCCAGCAGTGAATCCGGGACTAGCCAAGAGACCCAGTACTTC. Supplemented by reference TRBV2 and TRBJ2-5, the full variable domain reads EPEVTQTPSHQVTQMGQEVILRCVPISNHLYFYWYRQILGQKVEFLVSFYNNEISEKSEIFDDQFSVERPDGSNFTLKIRSTKLEDSAMYFCASSESGTSQETQYFGPGTRLLVL.

The V gene is TRBV9, the J gene TRBJ2-5; TRBD1 agrees at 9 bases. The CDR3 has 16 amino acids. The germline CDR1 and CDR2 sequences are SGDLS and YYNGEE. V shed 4 bases and J 2 bases; nucleotides not matched to a gene: 9. The CDR3 DNA reads TGTGCCAGCAGCTCAGGGACAGGGAGGGGACAAGAGACCCAGTACTTC. Its translation is CASSSGTGRGQETQYF. The full variable domain, rest sourced from reference TRBV9 and TRBJ2-5, is DSGVTQTPKHLITATGQRVTLRCSPRSGDLSVYWYQQSLDQGLQFLIQYYNGEERAKGNILERFSAQQFPDLHSELNLSSLELGDSALYFCASSSGTGRGQETQYFGPGTRLLVL.

This chain joins TRBV7-6 and TRBJ2-1; 10 nucleotides match TRBD2. The CDR3 totals 18 residues. V trimming: 3 bases; J trimming: 0 bases; junction bases outside the gene matches: 8. The germline V gene has CDR1 SGHVS and CDR2 FNYEAQ. This chain's CDR3 is CASSLGLATSGSYNEQFF. CDR3 coding DNA: TGTGCCAGCAGCTTGGGACTAGCGACCTCGGGCTCCTACAATGAGCAGTTCTTC.

This rearrangement joins TRBV3-1 (or the pseudogene TRBV3-2) to TRBJ1-1; 7 nucleotides align to TRBD1. Germline loops: CDR1 LGHDT, CDR2 YNNKEL (reference sequence). This CDR3 comprises 14 residues. After removal of 4 bases from V and 7 bases from J, the junction contained 9 bases not matched to a gene. The DNA of the CDR3 is TGTGCCAGCAGCCCAAACGGACAGGTGGATGAAGCTTTCTTT. This gives the protein CASSPNGQVDEAFF.

The V call is TRBV19, the J call TRBJ1-3, with 7 positions matching TRBD1. Germline V gene sequence: CDR1 LNHDA, CDR2 SQIVND (reference sequence). The J segment lost 4 bases and the V segment lost 6 bases, leaving 9 bases of the junction unmatched. This CDR3 has 15 amino acids. CDR3 sequence reads: CASRETTDRGNTIYF. CDR3 sequence (DNA): TGTGCCAGTAGAGAAACTACGGACAGGGGAAACACCATATATTTT.

The rearrangement joins TRBV11-2 to TRBJ2-5, with TRBD2 as a possible D gene (5 bases). The V end was cut by 2 bases, the J end by 3 bases, with 7 bases between. This CDR3 is built from 13 residues. Germline V CDR1 and CDR2: SGHAT, FQNNGV. CDR3 nucleotide sequence: TGTGCCAGCAGCTTACCCGGGGAAGAGACCCAGTACTTC. Translation: CASSLPGEETQYF.

The chain combines TRBV19 with TRBJ1-3; TRBD1 is a possible D gene (6 bases). V was shortened by 7 bases and J by 4 bases, with 17 bases between the two germline ends. The germline V gene encodes CDR1 LNHDA and CDR2 SQIVND (reference sequence). The CDR3 is 15 amino acids. CDR3 amino acids: CASTPQGTPGNTIYF. DNA of the CDR3: TGTGCCAGTACCCCCCAGGGGACACCCGGAAACACCATATATTTT.

This chain connects TRBV5-6 to TRBJ2-7, with TRBD1 matching 12 bases. This CDR3 spans 17 amino acids. Germline V lookup: CDR1 SGHDT, CDR2 YYEEEE. Unmatched junction bases numbered 13, after V lost 5 bases and J lost 4 bases. As DNA, the CDR3 is TGTGCCAGCAGTTTGCGACTGGGACAGGGGGCCGGTTACGAGCAGTACTTC. This codes for CASSLRLGQGAGYEQYF. Based on the CDR3 plus reference TRBV5-6 and TRBJ2-7, the full variable domain is DAGVTQSPTHLIKTRGQQVTLRCSPKSGHDTVSWYQQALGQGPQFIFQYYEEEERQRGNFPDRFSGHQFPNYSSELNVNALLLGDSALYLCASSLRLGQGAGYEQYFGPGTRLTVT.

This clone came up once. The chain uses TRBV13 and TRBJ2-3, with D perhaps matching TRBD2 (5 bases). In germline, CDR1 is PRHDT, CDR2 FYEKMQ (reference sequence). Trimming took 2 bases from V and 2 from J, leaving 11 bases between them. The CDR3 has 15 residues. For the CDR3, the DNA is TGTGCCAGCAGCTTAATCCAAGCGGTCACAGATACGCAGTATTTT. Translated, it gives CASSLIQAVTDTQYF.

This clone is a singleton in its sample. CDR3 residues: CASSIAGPTGRAFF. The CDR3 nucleotides read TGTGCCAGTAGTATAGCCGGACCGACGGGGAGAGCTTTCTTT. The rearrangement uses TRBV19 and TRBJ1-1, with D unclear. CDR3 length equals 14 residues. V was clipped by 1 base and J by 10 bases, with 16 bases between them. Germline V lookup: CDR1 LNHDA, CDR2 SQIVND (reference sequence).

This chain connects TRBV19 to TRBJ2-3; 7 nucleotides line up with TRBD2. J lost 1 base, V lost 6 bases, and 10 bases had no gene match. This CDR3 comprises 16 residues. The germline V gene has CDR1 LNHDA and CDR2 SQIVND (reference sequence). The CDR3 DNA reads as TGTGCCAGTAGCCCGCTAAGCGGGGTTGGCACAGATACGCAGTATTTT. Translation: CASSPLSGVGTDTQYF.

The sample holds a few counts of this clone. CDR3 nucleotides: TGTGCCAGCAGCAAAGATAGTGCCGCGGGGACAGGGGATGGCTACACCTTC. It encodes CASSKDSAAGTGDGYTF. This rearrangement joins TRBV7-2 to TRBJ1-2; 10 nucleotides line up with TRBD1. The germline V gene has CDR1 SGHTA and CDR2 FQGNSA. V lost 5 bases and J lost 6; bases outside the gene matches: 15. The CDR3 is made up of 17 amino acids.

The V gene is TRBV27, the J gene TRBJ1-5; possibly TRBD1 for D (5 bases). CDR1 MNHEY and CDR2 SMNVEV come from the germline V gene (reference sequence). V was shortened by 5 bases and J by 3 bases, with 8 bases between the two germline ends. This CDR3 is built from 13 residues. CDR3 amino acids: CASSPGYNQPQHF. The CDR3 region has the DNA TGTGCCAGCAGTCCAGGGTACAATCAGCCCCAGCATTTT.

The chain couples TRBV12-3 or TRBV12-4 to TRBJ1-3; no reliable D call. The CDR3 totals 13 residues. V was trimmed by 5 bases and J by 0 bases, leaving 5 bases between them. CDR3 region: CASSLNSGNTIYF. The CDR3, as DNA: TGTGCCAGCAGTCTAAACTCTGGAAACACCATATATTTT.